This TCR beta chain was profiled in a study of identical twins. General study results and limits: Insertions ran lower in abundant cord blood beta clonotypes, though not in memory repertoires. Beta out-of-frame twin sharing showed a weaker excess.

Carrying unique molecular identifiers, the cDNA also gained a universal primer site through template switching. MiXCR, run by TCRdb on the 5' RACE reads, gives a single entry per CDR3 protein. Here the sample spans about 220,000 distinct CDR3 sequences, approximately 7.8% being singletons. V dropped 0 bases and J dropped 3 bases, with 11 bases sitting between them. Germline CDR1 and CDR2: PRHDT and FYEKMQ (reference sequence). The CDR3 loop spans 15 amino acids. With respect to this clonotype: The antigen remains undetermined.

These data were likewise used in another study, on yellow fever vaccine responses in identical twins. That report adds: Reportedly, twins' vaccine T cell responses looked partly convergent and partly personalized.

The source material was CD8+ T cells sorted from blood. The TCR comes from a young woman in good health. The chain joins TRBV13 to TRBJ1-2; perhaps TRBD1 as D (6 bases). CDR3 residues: CASSLGHRDDYGYTF. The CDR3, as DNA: TGTGCCAGCAGCTTAGGCCACAGGGATGACTATGGCTACACCTTC. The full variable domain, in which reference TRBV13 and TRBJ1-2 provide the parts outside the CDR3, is AAGVIQSPRHLIKEKRETATLKCYPIPRHDTVYWYQQGPGQDPQFLISFYEKMQSDKGSIPDRFSAQQFSDYHSELNMSSLELGDSALYFCASSLGHRDDYGYTFGSGTRLTVV.